The rows below give T cell receptor beta chains drawn from one sample of a study of blood T cell repertoires in COVID-19. Data came from immunoSEQ multiplex PCR; TCRdb stores just in-frame clones and leaves some out. The data contain 150,000 to 200,000 clones, more than 75% of them seen just once; the ten biggest clones take up 0.88%. Sequencing used peripheral blood. The source is a woman aged 18-29 years who had recovered from COVID-19. The CDR3 runs from the conserved cysteine through the conserved F or W. A D gene is named only where the DNA matches it firmly. Expanded clones get a size class; other rows say once, few or many, or leave the size out.

d_call	v_call	j_call	clone_size	cdr3_aa	cdr3_nt
.	TRBV4-3	TRBJ2-1	.	CASSQDPGPYNEQFF	TGCGCCAGCAGCCAAGATCCAGGTCCCTACAATGAGCAGTTCTTC
.	TRBV30	TRBJ2-5	.	CAWSPSETQYF	TGTGCCTGGAGTCCGAGCGAGACCCAGTACTTC
TRBD2	TRBV24-1	TRBJ2-1	.	CATSDLRLAGSSEQFF	TGTGCCACCAGTGATTTGAGACTAGCGGGAAGTAGTGAGCAGTTCTTC
TRBD1	TRBV29-1	TRBJ1-2	once	CSVGNTGTDLGGYTF	TGCAGCGTTGGTAACACCGGGACAGACCTGGGTGGCTACACCTTC
TRBD1	TRBV7-2	TRBJ2-3	.	CASSYRGGLGTDTQYF	TGTGCCAGCAGCTACAGGGGCGGGCTTGGCACAGATACGCAGTATTTT
.	TRBV5-4	TRBJ1-2	.	CASGHDRLYGYTF	TGTGCCAGCGGCCACGACAGGTTGTATGGCTACACCTTC
.	TRBV6-5	TRBJ2-1	.	CASSYPESGEQFF	TGTGCCAGCAGTTACCCGGAATCGGGTGAGCAGTTCTTC
.	TRBV27	TRBJ1-2	.	CASSFNGVQGYTF	TGTGCCAGCAGTTTCAACGGAGTCCAAGGCTACACCTTC
.	TRBV6-2/TRBV6-3	TRBJ2-6	.	CASSYYGSGANVLTF	TGTGCCAGCAGTTACTACGGTTCCGGGGCCAACGTCCTGACTTTC
TRBD1	TRBV5-5	TRBJ1-1	.	CASSPTTGGVPTAFF	TGTGCCAGCAGCCCAACGACAGGGGGCGTACCCACGGCTTTCTTT
.	TRBV27	TRBJ2-6	once	CASRSTGSGANVLTF	TGTGCCAGCAGATCTACAGGGTCTGGGGCCAACGTCCTGACTTTC
TRBD1	TRBV5-1	TRBJ2-3	.	CASSLAGTGDTDTQYF	TGCGCCAGCAGCTTGGCAGGGACAGGGGACACAGATACGCAGTATTTT
.	TRBV20-1	TRBJ1-1	.	CSASLGREAFF	TGCAGTGCTAGTCTGGGCAGGGAAGCTTTCTTT
TRBD1	TRBV5-1	TRBJ2-7	.	CASSLGQGRREQYF	TGCGCCAGCAGCCTGGGACAGGGTCGCCGCGAGCAGTACTTC
TRBD2	TRBV3-1/TRBV3-2	TRBJ2-2	few	CASSPIAGDPTGELFF	TGTGCCAGCAGCCCGATAGCGGGGGACCCCACCGGGGAGCTGTTTTTT
TRBD2	TRBV19	TRBJ2-1	.	CASSYGAGGNEQFF	TGTGCCAGTAGTTATGGAGCGGGGGGAAATGAGCAGTTCTTC
.	TRBV7-9	TRBJ1-2	.	CASSLGAGYTF	TGTGCCAGCAGCTTAGGGGCTGGCTACACCTTC
.	TRBV5-1	TRBJ2-3	.	CASSTGLDTDTQYF	TGCGCCAGCAGCACGGGACTGGACACAGATACGCAGTATTTT
TRBD1	TRBV7-3	TRBJ1-1	.	CASSLSSGGTEAFF	TGTGCCAGCAGCTTATCATCAGGGGGGACTGAAGCTTTCTTT
.	TRBV20-1	TRBJ2-5	.	CSASEETQYF	TGCAGTGCCTCAGAAGAGACCCAGTACTTC
.	TRBV9	TRBJ2-5	.	CASSVDEQTQYF	TGTGCCAGCAGCGTAGACGAGCAGACCCAGTACTTC
TRBD1	TRBV19	TRBJ1-1	once	CASRPPGGRAKTEAFF	TGTGCCAGTAGACCTCCAGGGGGCCGAGCTAAAACTGAAGCTTTCTTT
.	TRBV29-1	TRBJ2-3	.	CSAQFERTDTQYF	TGCAGCGCACAGTTTGAACGCACAGATACGCAGTATTTT
TRBD2	TRBV7-2	TRBJ2-3	.	CASSLVSGGADTQYF	TGTGCCAGCAGCTTAGTGAGCGGGGGGGCAGATACGCAGTATTTT
TRBD1	TRBV11-1	TRBJ2-3	.	CASSLDRGGTDTQYF	TGTGCCAGCAGCCTTGACAGGGGTGGGACAGATACGCAGTATTTT
.	TRBV7-3	TRBJ2-1	.	CASSSPMYNEQFF	TGTGCCAGCAGCTCCCCCATGTACAATGAGCAGTTCTTC
.	TRBV29-1	TRBJ2-3	once	CSVEDPTGGDHTDTQYF	TGCAGCGTTGAAGACCCGACTGGCGGAGACCACACAGATACGCAGTATTTT
TRBD1	TRBV6-6	TRBJ1-2	few	CASSALDRNYGYTF	TGTGCCAGCAGTGCCCTGGACAGGAACTATGGCTACACCTTC
TRBD1	TRBV4-1	TRBJ2-5	.	CASSHYRGPQETQYF	TGCGCCAGCAGCCACTACAGGGGGCCCCAAGAGACCCAGTACTTC
TRBD1	TRBV27	TRBJ2-7	.	CASSFGQGAGEQYF	TGTGCCAGCAGTTTCGGCCAGGGGGCGGGCGAGCAGTACTTC
.	TRBV5-1	TRBJ1-6	.	CASSRGAPLHF	TGCGCCAGCAGCCGGGGGGCACCCCTCCACTTT
TRBD2	TRBV11-2	TRBJ2-1	.	CASSFFSGSLNEQFF	TGTGCCAGCAGCTTTTTTAGCGGGAGTTTGAATGAGCAGTTCTTC
.	TRBV7-2	TRBJ1-2	.	CASSSPGGEVAYGYTF	TGTGCCAGCAGTTCCCCGGGAGGGGAAGTTGCCTATGGCTACACCTTC
.	TRBV2	TRBJ1-5	.	CASTSGQANQPQHF	TGTGCCAGCACCTCAGGGCAGGCTAATCAGCCCCAGCATTTT
.	TRBV2	TRBJ1-1	.	CASSGGEAFF	TGTGCCAGCAGTGGCGGTGAAGCTTTCTTT
TRBD2	TRBV7-9	TRBJ2-1	.	CASSKFGRGTRYNEQFF	TGTGCCAGCAGCAAGTTCGGGCGGGGGACTCGCTACAATGAGCAGTTCTTC
.	TRBV19	TRBJ1-2	once	CASSIWGESYGYTF	TGTGCCAGTAGTATCTGGGGCGAATCGTATGGCTACACCTTC
.	TRBV3-1/TRBV3-2	TRBJ1-1	.	CASSQGLGAEAFF	TGTGCCAGCAGCCAAGGTCTCGGGGCTGAAGCTTTCTTT
TRBD2	TRBV2	TRBJ2-5	.	CASSATSGGETQYF	TGTGCCAGCAGTGCAACTAGCGGGGGGGAGACCCAGTACTTC
TRBD1	TRBV7-2	TRBJ2-3	.	CASSSTGSTDTQYF	TGTGCCAGCAGCTCGACAGGGAGCACAGATACGCAGTATTTT
.	TRBV10-1	TRBJ2-5	.	CASNLVRRGRGETQYF	TGCGCCAGCAATCTCGTTCGGAGGGGGCGCGGGGAGACCCAGTACTTC
TRBD2	TRBV2	TRBJ2-5	.	CASITSGGAGLWYF	TGTGCCAGCATTACCAGCGGGGGCGCCGGCCTTTGGTACTTC
.	TRBV7-9	TRBJ2-1	.	CASSPSGRAGTYNEQFF	TGTGCCAGCAGCCCTTCGGGCAGGGCAGGGACCTACAATGAGCAGTTCTTC
TRBD2	TRBV4-3	TRBJ2-3	few	CASSQDLAGTDTQYF	TGCGCCAGCAGCCAAGATCTAGCGGGGACAGATACGCAGTATTTT
.	TRBV6-6	TRBJ1-5	once	CASRTTRGQPQHF	TGTGCCAGCAGGACCACAAGAGGTCAGCCCCAGCATTTT
.	TRBV9	TRBJ1-4	once	CASSPRGGVGTNEKLFF	TGTGCCAGCAGCCCCCGTGGAGGGGTGGGTACTAATGAAAAACTGTTTTTT
.	TRBV6-6	TRBJ2-5	.	CASMRDSGSRETQYF	TGTGCCAGCATGAGGGACAGCGGGAGCAGAGAGACCCAGTACTTC
TRBD2	TRBV24-1	TRBJ2-5	.	CATSDLPSGRYQETQYF	TGTGCCACCAGTGATTTGCCTAGCGGGAGATACCAAGAGACCCAGTACTTC
.	TRBV5-6	TRBJ2-7	.	CASSLAGSGYEQYF	TGTGCCAGCAGCTTGGCAGGGTCCGGCTACGAGCAGTACTTC
TRBD2	TRBV15	TRBJ2-1	.	CATSRDPAGGLDEQFF	TGTGCCACCAGCAGAGATCCAGCGGGAGGTCTTGATGAGCAGTTCTTC
.	TRBV5-6	TRBJ2-7	.	CASSLWGLRGTYEQYF	TGTGCCAGCAGCTTGTGGGGCCTAAGGGGAACTTACGAGCAGTACTTC
TRBD1	TRBV20-1	TRBJ1-5	.	CSASGRGTEQPQHF	TGCAGTGCTAGTGGCAGGGGGACGGAACAGCCCCAGCATTTT
TRBD1	TRBV9	TRBJ2-1	.	CASSVEGQGANEQFF	TGTGCCAGCAGCGTAGAGGGACAGGGGGCAAATGAGCAGTTCTTC